The 25 T cell receptor beta chains below were found in one sample sequenced in a study of cytomegalovirus exposure and HLA in healthy donors. Primers: 60 Vbeta forward and 13 Jbeta reverse. Profiling relied on immunoSEQ multiplex PCR, and the TCRdb table lists in-frame clones only, not all of them. The table lists about 150,000 clones, about three quarters of them singletons. The specimen was PBMCs. The receptor source for this set is a woman aged 40 to 50 in good health and CMV-seronegative.

This clone was seen once. CDR3: CASSQTSGVDTQYF. CDR3 in DNA: TGTGCCAGCAGCCAGACTAGCGGGGTGGATACGCAGTATTTT. The chain carries TRBV6-5 and TRBJ2-3, with TRBD2 matching over 11 bases. Germline V gene data show CDR1 as MNHEY and CDR2 as SVGAGI. The V gene end was trimmed by 6 bases and the J gene end by 6 bases; junction bases not matched to a gene: 5. CDR3 length: 14 residues.

This clone was counted between two and nine times. The rearrangement links TRBV6-5 to TRBJ1-1, with TRBD1 matching 7 bases. V shed 6 bases and J 7 bases; nucleotides not matched to a gene: 14. There are 15 residues in the CDR3. Germline values: CDR1 MNHEY, CDR2 SVGAGI. The CDR3 sequence is CASRVLEGALGEAFF. The CDR3 DNA sequence: TGTGCCAGCAGGGTCCTTGAGGGGGCGCTGGGTGAAGCTTTCTTT.

The chain uses TRBV6-5 and TRBJ2-1, with TRBD1 as a possible D gene (5 bases). In germline, CDR1 is MNHEY, CDR2 SVGAGI. There are 14 residues in the CDR3. The ends were cut back, 2 bases at V and 4 bases at J, with 9 bases in the middle. The CDR3: CASSYDRDYNEQFF. CDR3 nucleotides: TGTGCCAGCAGTTACGACAGAGATTACAATGAGCAGTTCTTC.

Of note for this clone: One end of the junction is discordant with germline, which a read error may explain. This chain connects TRBV7-9 to TRBJ2-7, with TRBD2 matching 8 bases. CDR3 length: 12 residues. Germline CDR1 reads SEHNR; CDR2 reads FQNEAQ (reference sequence). The CDR3 sequence: CSSGREGGEQYF. CDR3 in DNA: TGTTCCAGCGGTCGGGAGGGGGGCGAGCAGTACTTC.

The rearrangement uses TRBV6-6 and TRBJ1-2; D is unclear. The germline V gene has CDR1 MNHNY and CDR2 SVGAGI (reference sequence). The ends were cut back, 2 bases at V and 5 bases at J, with 9 bases in the middle. This CDR3 comprises 13 residues. This CDR3 is CASSYPGNYGYTF. The CDR3 region has the DNA TGTGCCAGCAGTTACCCCGGGAATTATGGCTACACCTTC.

There are a few counts of this clone. This specimen includes other DNA sequences encoding the same CDR3. V is TRBV11-3 and J is TRBJ1-3; TRBD1 matches 9 bases. Germline V lookup: CDR1 SGHNT, CDR2 YENEEA. V shed 5 bases and J 4 bases; nucleotides not matched to a gene: 6. This CDR3 comprises 15 residues. The chain's CDR3 is CASSPGQGPGNTIYF. CDR3 nucleotides: TGTGCCAGCAGCCCCGGACAGGGGCCGGGAAACACCATATATTTT.

The chain couples TRBV2 to TRBJ2-2; 12 bases are shared with TRBD1. CDR1 and CDR2 (germline): SNHLY, FYNNEI. The J segment lost 7 bases and the V segment lost 7 bases, leaving 4 bases of the junction unmatched. The length of the CDR3 is 14 residues. DNA for the CDR3: TGTGCCAGCAAGGGACAGGGGGCTAGCGGGGAGCTGTTTTTT. Its translation: CASKGQGASGELFF.

A remark on this clone: Other DNA sequences from this sample encode an identical CDR3 as well. V and J are TRBV5-1 and TRBJ1-2, with D unclear. From germline, CDR1 is SGHRS and CDR2 YFSETQ. The CDR3 covers 16 residues. Trimming took 1 base from V and 0 from J, leaving 13 bases between them. The CDR3 nucleotides read TGCGCCAGCAGCTTGACCCCGACAAAAGCTAACTATGGCTACACCTTC. As protein: CASSLTPTKANYGYTF.

The V gene is TRBV7-4, the J gene TRBJ1-1; D ambiguous. There are 14 residues in the CDR3. Trimming took off 5 bases at V and 4 bases at J, with 14 bases between the two ends. CDR1 and CDR2 from the germline V gene are SGHVT and SQSDAQ. The CDR3 loop is CASSVDRSGTEAFF. In DNA form, the CDR3 reads TGTGCCAGCAGCGTAGACCGGAGTGGCACTGAAGCTTTCTTT.

The chain couples TRBV2 to TRBJ1-1; no definite D call. With 4 bases removed from V and 1 base from J, the gap between germline ends came to 10 bases. Germline assignment: CDR1 SNHLY and CDR2 FYNNEI. The CDR3 sequence is 14 residues long. This CDR3 reads CASSALSRNTEAFF. CDR3 DNA sequence: TGTGCCAGCAGTGCCCTGAGTAGGAACACTGAAGCTTTCTTT.

DNA for the CDR3: TGTGCCTCCAATGGGGGGGACCGTTCGACTAACTATGGCTACACCTTC. Translated, it gives CASNGGDRSTNYGYTF. The chain combines TRBV30 with TRBJ1-2; D perhaps matches TRBD1 (5 bases). V was pared by 7 bases and J by 0 bases, with 21 bases between. Germline CDR1 and CDR2: GTSNPN and SVGIG (reference sequence). The CDR3 spans 16 residues.

The rearrangement uses TRBV10-1 and TRBJ1-2; 7 nucleotides match TRBD1. V shed 6 bases, J shed 1 base, and the junction held 11 bases outside the gene matches. This CDR3 has 16 amino acids. Germline-derived CDR1 and CDR2 are WNHNN and SYGVQD (reference sequence). The chain's CDR3 is CASSSRGSRLNYGYTF. Written as DNA, the CDR3 is TGCGCCAGCAGCTCCAGGGGGAGCAGGCTTAACTATGGCTACACCTTC.

The genes are TRBV6-1 and TRBJ1-5; perhaps TRBD1 as D (6 bases). Per germline, CDR1 MNHNS and CDR2 SASEGT. V gave up 6 bases and J gave up 0 bases, with 12 bases separating them. The CDR3 covers 15 residues. The CDR3 loop reads CASRGAGGSNQPQHF. The CDR3 DNA is TGTGCCAGCAGGGGGGCGGGGGGTAGCAATCAGCCCCAGCATTTT.

This chain joins TRBV7-9 and TRBJ2-1; 13 bases are shared with TRBD2. Trimming removed 6 bases from V and 0 bases from J; junction bases left unmatched: 11. CDR1 is SEHNR and CDR2 is FQNEAQ in the germline V gene (reference sequence). The CDR3 is 19 residues long. The CDR3 reads CASRTGGLAGASSYNEQFF. Here the CDR3 DNA reads TGTGCCAGCAGAACCGGAGGACTAGCGGGGGCGAGCTCCTACAATGAGCAGTTCTTC.

The chain has TRBV28 and TRBJ2-7; 11 bases line up with TRBD2. Germline trimming cut 3 bases from V and 4 bases from J; bases unmatched to any gene: 11. Per germline, CDR1 MDHEN and CDR2 SYDVKM. This CDR3 is 17 amino acids long. The DNA for the CDR3 is TGTGCCAGCAGTTTTCCGATTAGCGGGGGGGTATATTACGAGCAGTACTTC. Protein sequence: CASSFPISGGVYYEQYF.

CDR3 DNA: TGTGCCAGCAAGAGGGCTAATCAGCCCCAGCATTTT. Translating it yields CASKRANQPQHF. The chain combines TRBV7-2 with TRBJ1-5; D not certain. V lost 7 bases, J lost 4 bases, and 8 bases lay in between. The CDR3 is made up of 12 amino acids. Germline loops: CDR1 SGHTA, CDR2 FQGNSA.

Comments on this clone: This same CDR3 is encoded by further DNA sequences in the sample. This rearrangement joins TRBV7-9 to TRBJ2-3; D is undetermined. The V gene lost 5 bases and the J gene lost 5 bases, with 8 bases spanning the gap. CDR1 SEHNR and CDR2 FQNEAQ come from the germline V gene (reference sequence). This CDR3 has 12 amino acids. CDR3 region: CASSPTLDTQYF. The DNA of the CDR3 is TGTGCCAGCAGCCCGACTTTAGATACGCAGTATTTT.

The J gene is TRBJ2-2, the V gene TRBV27; TRBD1 matches 11 bases. The germline V gene encodes CDR1 MNHEY and CDR2 SMNVEV (reference sequence). Unmatched junction bases numbered 8, after V lost 5 bases and J lost 6 bases. The CDR3 sequence is 16 residues long. CDR3 region: CASSGQGAFLAGELFF. The CDR3 DNA reads TGTGCCAGCAGTGGACAGGGGGCTTTTTTGGCCGGGGAGCTGTTTTTT.

V and J are TRBV9 and TRBJ1-3; possibly TRBD1 for D (5 bases). This CDR3 region has 15 residues. V was cut by 4 bases and J by 2 bases, with 13 bases left in between. CDR1 and CDR2 (germline): SGDLS, YYNGEE. CDR3 nucleotide sequence: TGTGCCAGCAGCCTCCCGGCAGGGACTGGAAACACCATATATTTT. This gives the protein CASSLPAGTGNTIYF.

V usage is TRBV19 and J usage is TRBJ1-1, with D tentatively TRBD1 (6 bases). The V and J ends lost 6 bases and 1 base respectively, with 15 bases between them. Germline V gives CDR1 LNHDA, CDR2 SQIVND (reference sequence). This CDR3 contains 15 residues. CDR3 in amino acids: CASRPTGPQNTEAFF. DNA of the CDR3: TGTGCCAGTAGACCGACAGGACCCCAGAACACTGAAGCTTTCTTT.

This clone was seen a few times. This CDR3 reads CASSYSRERETQYF. The DNA of the CDR3 is TGTGCCAGCAGTTACTCAAGGGAGAGAGAGACCCAGTACTTC. This chain links TRBV6-6 with TRBJ2-5; D might be TRBD2 (5 bases). This CDR3 contains 14 residues. The germline CDR1 and CDR2 sequences are MNHNY and SVGAGI (reference sequence). Trimming took off 0 bases at V and 4 bases at J, with 9 bases between the two ends.

As to this clone: One junction end does not reproduce the germline sequence, and a read error may be involved. This chain links TRBV5-1 with TRBJ1-1; 11 positions match TRBD1. From germline, CDR1 is SGHRS and CDR2 YFSETQ. The CDR3 loop spans 15 amino acids. The CDR3 protein is CASNLDRGRGTEAFF. CDR3 sequence (DNA): TGCGCCAGCAACTTGGACAGGGGGCGAGGTACTGAAGCTTTCTTT.

The chain combines TRBV4-2 with TRBJ1-6; the D is unclear. CDR1 LGHNA and CDR2 YNFKEQ come from the germline V gene. The CDR3 has 14 amino acids. V lost 8 bases and J 6 bases, leaving 14 bases between the germline ends. The CDR3 sequence: CASRIDTFNSPLHF. CDR3 DNA: TGTGCCAGCCGGATTGACACGTTTAATTCACCCCTCCACTTT.

In its sample, this clone was seen once. The rearrangement links TRBV7-9 to TRBJ1-5; 8 nucleotides agree with TRBD1. Trimming took 2 bases from V and 3 from J; bases not matched to a gene: 9. Germline V gene data show CDR1 as SEHNR and CDR2 as FQNEAQ (reference sequence). This CDR3 spans 17 amino acids. The CDR3 loop reads CASSLTPQGANNQPQHF. The DNA for the CDR3 is TGTGCCAGCAGCTTAACTCCCCAGGGGGCCAACAATCAGCCCCAGCATTTT.

The chain is built from TRBV5-1 and TRBJ2-5; D unresolved. V gave up 5 bases and J gave up 4 bases, with 21 bases separating them. The CDR3 runs to 16 residues. Germline V lookup: CDR1 SGHRS, CDR2 YFSETQ. This CDR3 is CASSVGLLGLVETQYF. The CDR3 DNA follows: TGCGCCAGCAGTGTAGGCCTGCTCGGGTTGGTAGAGACCCAGTACTTC.